These 5 T cell receptor beta chains share one sample of origin, sequenced in a study of regulatory T cells in long-lasting Graves disease. Time point of the sample: persistent/refractory GD, antithyroid drugs over 5 years with positive TRAb. PBMC-extracted RNA yielded the TCR library. CDR3 regions were amplified by Arm-PCR using iRepertoire HTBI primers to build TCR beta libraries. TCRdb called the multiplex PCR reads again in MiXCR, with one record for every CDR3 protein. The sample carries 390,000 or so distinct CDR3 sequences, 23% recorded once. The starting material was peripheral blood mononuclear cells (PBMCs), obtained when the disease was refractory, from a patient treated with antithyroid drugs. The receptors were gathered from a woman aged 40 to 50 with Graves disease.

This chain connects TRBV6-2 or TRBV6-3 to TRBJ2-7; 10 bases align to TRBD1. This CDR3 is built from 19 residues. The J segment lost 4 bases and the V segment lost 2 bases, leaving 17 bases of the junction unmatched. Germline V gene lookup returns CDR1 MNHEY and CDR2 SVGEGT. The CDR3 loop is CASSYGYGTGVAPKYEQYF. The CDR3 DNA is TGTGCCAGCAGTTACGGTTACGGGACAGGGGTCGCCCCTAAATACGAGCAGTACTTC.

This clonotype was picked up many times. The CDR3 is CASSLRLGNSPLHF. The CDR3 DNA sequence: TGTGCCAGCAGTTTGCGATTAGGGAATTCACCCCTCCACTTT. The rearrangement uses TRBV28 and TRBJ1-6; no clear D. V was cut by 3 bases and J by 7 bases, with 10 bases left in between. This CDR3 spans 14 amino acids. The germline V gene encodes CDR1 MDHEN and CDR2 SYDVKM.

This clonotype was observed a handful of times. In DNA, the CDR3 is TGCAGTGCCTGGGGACTAGGATACAATGAGCAGTTCTTC. Translation: CSAWGLGYNEQFF. The chain recombines TRBV20-1 with TRBJ2-1; 8 bases agree with TRBD2. Germline CDR1 DFQATT, CDR2 SNEGSKA (reference sequence). V was clipped by 6 bases and J by 4 bases; unmatched bases: 5. The CDR3 is 13 amino acids.

This clonotype was found a few times. The chain links TRBV7-3 to TRBJ2-2; unclear D gene. Germline V gives CDR1 SGHTA, CDR2 FQGTGA. The CDR3 is made up of 13 amino acids. Trimming cost V 4 bases and J 5 bases, with 8 bases left between them. CDR3 DNA: TGTGCCAGCAGCTCCCAGTTAACCGGGGAGCTGTTTTTT. This gives the protein CASSSQLTGELFF. The full variable domain, rest sourced from reference TRBV7-3 and TRBJ2-2, is GAGVSQTPSNKVTEKGKYVELRCDPISGHTALYWYRQSLGQGPEFLIYFQGTGAADDSGLPNDRFFAVRPEGSVSTLKIQRTERGDSAVYLCASSSQLTGELFFGEGSRLTVL.

In this sample, this clonotype turned up once. The chain has TRBV9 and TRBJ1-6; TRBD1 might be the D (5 bases). The germline V gene has CDR1 SGDLS and CDR2 YYNGEE. Trimming shortened V by 3 bases and J by 3 bases, and 19 bases separated the two germline ends. The CDR3 contains 18 residues. DNA of the CDR3: TGTGCCAGCAGCGACACAGGAGGGGCGATGGACTATAATTCACCCCTCCACTTT. Encoded protein: CASSDTGGAMDYNSPLHF.